This T cell receptor (beta chain) was identified in a study of a mutant IDH1 vaccine in newly diagnosed glioma. The overall study: Vaccine administration was initiated 4-6 weeks following radiotherapy alone, or with temozolomide cycles. Visit V12 was conducted at week 35 as the safety follow-up. Visit V13 came later, at week 47.

The assay was immunoSEQ multiplex PCR, and TCRdb's table has in-frame clones only and misses some. The sample consists of around 69,000 clones, around 84% of them appearing once. Time point given: week 35, safety follow-up. Every single dose of the vaccine, 300 ug of mutant IDH1 20-mer peptide, came with topical imiquimod. Trimming took off 6 bases at V and 14 bases at J, with 16 bases between the two ends. Germline V gene lookup returns CDR1 MNHNY and CDR2 SVGAGI (reference sequence). There are 11 residues in the CDR3. To note about this clone: Its antigen is unknown.

This specimen was PBMCs, taken from a glioma patient whose treatment included an IDH1 peptide vaccine. This TCR was recovered from a man aged 30 to 39 with glioma. The chain recombines TRBV6-6 with TRBJ2-5, with D possibly being TRBD2 (6 bases). The CDR3 loop is CASSPGLSHYF. CDR3 DNA: TGTGCCAGCAGCCCGGGACTCTCACATTACTTC.